Sequencing of this TCR beta chain was carried out in a study of OX40 agonist ivuxolimab in advanced cancers. Study-wide background: Patients' therapy was ivuxolimab, an antibody that acts as an agonist of OX40 (CD134). Of mixed ages from 23 to 79 and averaging around 60 years, the group was about 80% male.

Trimming took off 5 bases at V and 4 bases at J, with 15 bases between the two ends. This CDR3 region has 15 residues. Germline loops: CDR1 MNHNS, CDR2 SASEGT. The table came from immunoSEQ multiplex PCR; TCRdb's copy has only in-frame clones and leaves some out. This sample yields 70,000 to 90,000 clones, of which over 80% are seen a single time; around 2% belongs to the top ten. Comment on this clone: The antigen remains unidentified.

Points from the study as a whole: No antigen was identified for the clonally expanded peripheral T cells.

This specimen was CD4+ or CD8+ T cells sorted from blood, taken in a trial of the OX40 agonist ivuxolimab. The V call is TRBV6-1, the J call TRBJ1-5, with D unclear. The clonotype originates from an adult with an advanced solid tumor such as melanoma, head and neck, liver or kidney cancer. Here the CDR3 DNA reads TGTGCCAGCAGTCCCCGAGGCAGCGTGAATCAGCCCCAGCATTTT. Its translation is CASSPRGSVNQPQHF.